This T cell receptor (beta chain) was retrieved from a study of blood T cells in healthy people across ages. Germline V gene data show CDR1 as SGHTA and CDR2 as FQGNSA. The CDR3 contains 18 residues. Notes on this clonotype: Its matching antigen is unknown. At one end the junction does not follow the germline gene, possibly because of a read error.

Healthy Caucasians from Russia aged about 6 to 90 served as donors. Peripheral blood samples of 9.5 to 10 milliliters were drawn from each donor. It was with a sample-barcoded 5' primer and a J-beta primer mix that a second PCR of roughly 7 to 12 cycles was run. MiXCR was run by TCRdb on the 5' RACE reads, yielding one entry per CDR3 protein. The table has around 750,000 distinct CDR3 sequences, about 53% seen once. Study outcomes and limitations: Correlation between TCR beta diversity and naive T cell percentage was strong.

Sequencing was done on a sample of blood. The rearrangement uses TRBV7-2 and TRBJ2-1; 8 bases are a match to TRBD1. This receptor was obtained from a man at least 80 years old in good health. The CDR3 DNA sequence: TGTGCCAACAGCATTAGACTGGCACAGGGGGGATCCTACAATGAGCAGTTCTTC. The encoded protein is CANSIRLAQGGSYNEQFF.